One and the same sample provided the 14 T cell receptor beta chains below, sequenced in a study of T cell changes during pregnancy in multiple sclerosis (dated by TCRdb to the late 2010s). Library creation used the immunoSEQ multiplex PCR assay. TCRdb carries this immuneACCESS record with in-frame sequences only. Its versions omit some clonotypes, under half of them owing to an unresolved V gene in the studies checked, with the rest unexplained. Counted in this sample were about 76,000 clones; 80% to 95% of them appeared once. Jointly, the top ten make up 1.5% to 2% of the sample. The specimen was peripheral blood, collected in the first trimester of pregnancy. The receptor set was obtained from a female donor in good health, enrolled as a control in a pregnancy study.

The rearrangement uses TRBV10-3 and TRBJ1-2, with 9 bases identical to TRBD1. The germline gives CDR1 ENHRY, CDR2 SYGVKD. The V gene end was trimmed by 6 bases and the J gene end by 3 bases; junction bases not matched to a gene: 8. This CDR3 contains 15 residues. CDR3: CAISSGQGEYYGYTF. As DNA, the CDR3 is TGTGCCATCAGCTCGGGACAGGGAGAGTACTATGGCTACACCTTC.

V usage is TRBV28 and J usage is TRBJ2-3; TRBD1 aligns across 8 bases. This CDR3 has 15 amino acids. CDR1 and CDR2 from the germline V gene are MDHEN and SYDVKM. V dropped 4 bases and J dropped 7; count of bases not matched to a gene: 10. CDR3 DNA sequence: TGTGCCAGCAGTTCCCAGGGGGCTGGTTTGTATACGCAGTATTTT. This sequence encodes CASSSQGAGLYTQYF. Full variable domain (missing parts from reference TRBV28 and TRBJ2-3): DVKVTQSSRYLVKRTGEKVFLECVQDMDHENMFWYRQDPGLGLRLIYFSYDVKMKEKGDIPEGYSVSREKKERFSLILESASTNQTSMYLCASSSQGAGLYTQYFGPGTRLTVL.

The rearrangement links TRBV28 to TRBJ2-7; TRBD1 matches 7 bases. Germline values: CDR1 MDHEN, CDR2 SYDVKM. The V segment lost 2 bases and the J segment 3 bases; nucleotides outside the gene matches: 13. This CDR3 has 17 amino acids. CDR3 sequence reads: CASSLILFRQGNYEQYF. CDR3 coding DNA: TGTGCCAGCAGTTTAATCTTGTTTCGACAGGGCAACTACGAGCAGTACTTC.

This chain links TRBV18 with TRBJ2-1; D perhaps matches TRBD2 (6 bases). The CDR3 extends over 16 amino acids. Trimming removed 2 bases from V and 0 bases from J, with 11 bases in between. Germline V gene lookup returns CDR1 KGHSH and CDR2 LQKENI. In DNA form, the CDR3 reads TGTGCCAGCTCACCAATAGCGGTCAGCTCCTACAATGAGCAGTTCTTC. Protein product: CASSPIAVSSYNEQFF.

J is TRBJ2-1 and V is TRBV27; 8 bases line up with TRBD2. Germline V CDR1 and CDR2: MNHEY, SMNVEV (reference sequence). The V segment lost 4 bases and the J segment 7 bases; nucleotides outside the gene matches: 12. CDR3 length equals 16 residues. The CDR3 here is CASSSQAIAGHNEQFF. DNA of the CDR3: TGTGCCAGCAGTTCCCAGGCGATAGCGGGACATAATGAGCAGTTCTTC.

This clone showed up just a few times. The rearrangement joins TRBV7-2 to TRBJ1-1; D remains unclear. Trimming removed 5 bases at V and 8 bases at J, with 18 bases between. In germline, CDR1 is SGHTA, CDR2 FQGNSA. This CDR3 contains 14 residues. The CDR3 here is CASSPLAGELEAFF. The CDR3 DNA is TGTGCCAGCAGCCCGCTAGCGGGAGAACTAGAAGCTTTCTTT.

This chain joins TRBV5-1 and TRBJ2-1; the D gene is possibly TRBD1 (5 bases). Germline lookup yields CDR1 SGHRS and CDR2 YFSETQ. V was cut by 0 bases and J by 2 bases, with 12 bases left in between. The CDR3 has 16 residues. CDR3 region: CASSLAAGNAYNEQFF. For the CDR3, the DNA is TGCGCCAGCAGCTTGGCCGCAGGGAATGCCTACAATGAGCAGTTCTTC.

This clone occurred once. The chain carries TRBV7-2 and TRBJ2-3; possibly TRBD2 for D (6 bases). This CDR3 spans 15 amino acids. Germline V gene data show CDR1 as SGHTA and CDR2 as FQGNSA. V was shortened by 4 bases and J by 0 bases, with 11 bases between the two germline ends. The CDR3 DNA reads TGTGCCAGCAGCTACCGGCGGGAAAGCACAGATACGCAGTATTTT. This gives the protein CASSYRRESTDTQYF.

The chain is built from TRBV10-3 and TRBJ1-5; the match to TRBD1 covers 7 bases. The CDR3 contains 14 residues. J lost 7 bases, V lost 3 bases, and 6 bases had no gene match. Germline CDR1 is ENHRY and CDR2 is SYGVKD. The CDR3 loop reads CAISEKDRAQPQHF. The CDR3 bases are TGTGCCATCAGTGAAAAAGACAGGGCCCAGCCCCAGCATTTT.

V and J are TRBV14 and TRBJ2-1; the D is unclear. The CDR3 totals 13 residues. The germline V and J ends were trimmed by 0 bases and 4 bases, with 4 bases remaining between them. The germline V gene has CDR1 SGHDN and CDR2 FVKESK. CDR3 in DNA: TGTGCCAGCAGCCAAGACTTATACAATGAGCAGTTCTTC. This codes for CASSQDLYNEQFF.

The chain links TRBV5-1 to TRBJ2-5, with a possible D match to TRBD1 (5 bases). The CDR3 has 15 amino acids. Trimming took 2 bases from V and 0 from J, leaving 11 bases between them. The germline gives CDR1 SGHRS, CDR2 YFSETQ. As DNA, the CDR3 is TGCGCCAGCAGCTTACAAGGGGTGGACCAAGAGACCCAGTACTTC. It translates to CASSLQGVDQETQYF.

CDR3 nucleotide sequence: TGTGCCAGCTCACCCTCGGACAGTGAAGCTTTCTTT. Amino acid sequence: CASSPSDSEAFF. The J gene is TRBJ1-1, the V gene TRBV18, with D tentatively TRBD1 (6 bases). This CDR3 is 12 amino acids long. Between the trimmed V and J ends, which lost 3 bases and 7 bases, there was a span of 9 bases. CDR1 is KGHSH and CDR2 is LQKENI in the germline V gene.

This clone was observed a single time. The CDR3 DNA reads TGTGCCAGCAGTCTCATCTACCTAGCGGAGGTTACCGGGGAGCTGTTTTTT. This encodes CASSLIYLAEVTGELFF. The V call is TRBV5-6, the J call TRBJ2-2, with 7 nucleotides matching TRBD2. Germline loops: CDR1 SGHDT, CDR2 YYEEEE. V shed 5 bases and J 5 bases; nucleotides not matched to a gene: 15. The length of the CDR3 is 17 residues.

The V gene is TRBV2, the J gene TRBJ1-1; 10 bases align to TRBD1. The trim removed 7 bases at V and 5 bases at J, leaving 7 bases unmatched. The CDR3 consists of 14 residues. Germline V gives CDR1 SNHLY, CDR2 FYNNEI. In DNA, the CDR3 is TGTGCCAGCAATCGGTTGGGACAGGGGACTGAAGCTTTCTTT. Protein: CASNRLGQGTEAFF.